Presented here are 9 T cell receptor beta chains from one specimen sequenced in a study of T-cell memory formation after mild COVID-19. TCRdb reprocessed the 5' RACE reads via MiXCR and lists one record per CDR3 protein. The sample shows 150,000 to 200,000 distinct CDR3 sequences, 13% of them seen only once. Source material: PBMCs or a T cell subset sorted from them (not recorded which). These receptor sequences come from a man younger than 35 who had mild COVID-19 (a few samples of this study predate the infection). Cell type and time point are not known.

This clonotype turned up a few times. This sequence joins TRBV5-5 and TRBJ1-3; D not resolved. CDR1 SGHKS and CDR2 YYEKEE come from the germline V gene (reference sequence). The CDR3 runs to 13 residues. Trimming pared 4 bases from V and 1 base from J, leaving 6 bases between. CDR3 DNA sequence: TGTGCCAGCAGCGATTATTCTGGAAACACCATATATTTT. Encoded protein: CASSDYSGNTIYF.

CDR3 in amino acids: CASNRGDFTDTQYF. The DNA of the CDR3 is TGTGCCAGCAACAGGGGGGACTTCACAGATACGCAGTATTTT. The rearrangement links TRBV11-2 to TRBJ2-3, with 8 bases lining up with TRBD1. The CDR3 contains 14 residues. V was pared by 7 bases and J by 2 bases, with 5 bases of the junction left unmatched. Germline CDR1 reads SGHAT; CDR2 reads FQNNGV.

The V gene is TRBV7-8, the J gene TRBJ2-2, with TRBD1 identical over 11 bases. V lost 5 bases to trimming and J lost 3 bases; unmatched junction nucleotides: 2. This CDR3 contains 15 residues. Germline CDR1 is SGHVS and CDR2 is FQNEAQ. The CDR3 sequence: CASSRTGGYTGELFF. CDR3 nucleotides: TGTGCCAGCAGCAGGACAGGGGGCTACACCGGGGAGCTGTTTTTT.

This clonotype turned up a few times. The genes are TRBV6-5 and TRBJ2-1; the D gene is possibly TRBD1 (6 bases). Germline V CDR1 and CDR2: MNHEY, SVGAGI. Between the trimmed V and J ends, which lost 5 bases and 4 bases, there was a span of 12 bases. This CDR3 is 14 amino acids long. The CDR3 here is CASSAFDRYNEQFF. The CDR3 DNA is TGTGCCAGCAGTGCCTTTGACAGGTACAATGAGCAGTTCTTC.

The chain has TRBV5-1 and TRBJ1-5; D is perhaps TRBD1 (5 bases). Trimming removed 4 bases from V and 5 bases from J, with 19 bases in between. The CDR3 runs 16 residues. Germline CDR1 is SGHRS and CDR2 is YFSETQ. The DNA for the CDR3 is TGCGCCAGCAGCGTAGATGGATCGGACACCGATCAGCCCCAGCATTTT. Its protein is CASSVDGSDTDQPQHF.

This clonotype appeared a few times. V gene TRBV6-6 combines with J gene TRBJ2-5; TRBD1 matches at 9 bases. V shed 3 bases, J shed 3 bases, and the junction held 5 bases outside the gene matches. Germline V gene data show CDR1 as MNHNY and CDR2 as SVGAGI (reference sequence). The CDR3 is 15 amino acids. CDR3 residues: CASSYPDRGEETQYF. CDR3 nucleotide sequence: TGTGCCAGCAGTTATCCGGACAGGGGAGAAGAGACCCAGTACTTC.

In this sample, this clonotype turned up a few times. The chain is built from TRBV5-4 and TRBJ2-5; 8 nucleotides match TRBD2. Germline V gene data show CDR1 as SGHNT and CDR2 as YYREEE (reference sequence). V lost 4 bases to trimming and J lost 5 bases; unmatched junction nucleotides: 10. This CDR3 has 15 residues. The CDR3 here is CASSHGRLAGETQYF. CDR3 nucleotide sequence: TGTGCCAGCAGCCATGGTCGTCTAGCGGGCGAGACCCAGTACTTC.

This rearrangement joins TRBV7-9 to TRBJ2-1, with 10 bases lining up with TRBD2. The trim removed 2 bases at V and 8 bases at J, leaving 6 bases unmatched. Germline V gene data show CDR1 as SEHNR and CDR2 as FQNEAQ (reference sequence). The CDR3 spans 15 residues. As DNA, the CDR3 is TGTGCCAGCAGCTTATGGAGCGGGGGGGTAGATGAGCAGTTCTTC. This translates into CASSLWSGGVDEQFF. The complete variable domain, with remaining parts taken from reference TRBV7-9 and TRBJ2-1, reads DTGVSQNPRHKITKRGQNVTFRCDPISEHNRLYWYRQTLGQGPEFLTYFQNEAQLEKSRLLSDRFSAERPKGSFSTLEIQRTEQGDSAMYLCASSLWSGGVDEQFFGPGTRLTVL.

This clonotype was counted many times. The chain couples TRBV5-6 to TRBJ2-2; TRBD1 matches 7 bases. The V gene's germline CDR1 is SGHDT and CDR2 YYEEEE. This CDR3 spans 16 amino acids. V lost 9 bases and J lost 2; bases outside the gene matches: 13. DNA for the CDR3: TGTGCCACCGGACTCGGGACAGTGATAAACACCGGGGAGCTGTTTTTT. Translated, it gives CATGLGTVINTGELFF.